The rows below give T cell receptor beta chains drawn from one sample of a study of blood T cell repertoires in COVID-19. Sequencing used immunoSEQ multiplex PCR; TCRdb keeps in-frame clones, though not all of them. The table records about 37,000 clones, around nine tenths of them present only once. What was sequenced was peripheral blood. Source of these receptors: a human donor in a cohort sampled during active COVID-19. Each CDR3 is given with its conserved first and last residue. D genes are given only for firm matches. Some rows mark clone size as missing; the rest say once, few, many or name a class of expanded clone.

size	D	V	J	CDR3	DNA
.	.	TRBV28	TRBJ2-1	CASSLSADLYNEQFF	TGTGCCAGCAGTTTATCAGCGGATCTATACAATGAGCAGTTCTTC
.	TRBD2	TRBV2	TRBJ2-1	CASSEKGRGLGEQFF	TGTGCCAGCAGTGAAAAGGGGCGGGGGTTGGGGGAGCAGTTCTTC
.	.	TRBV18	TRBJ1-4	CASSPTATNEKLFF	TGTGCCAGCTCACCCACAGCAACTAATGAAAAACTGTTTTTT
.	.	TRBV5-1	TRBJ1-4	CASSLGAAANEKLFF	TGCGCCAGCAGCTTGGGAGCAGCGGCTAATGAAAAACTGTTTTTT
.	TRBD1	TRBV6-5	TRBJ1-1	CASSPRTGDTRAFF	TGTGCCAGCAGTCCCCGGACAGGGGATACCAGAGCTTTCTTT
.	TRBD1	TRBV19	TRBJ1-3	CASRGQERSGNTIYF	TGTGCCAGTAGGGGACAGGAACGCTCTGGAAACACCATATATTTT
.	.	TRBV4-1	TRBJ2-3	CASSQTVASTDTQYF	TGCGCCAGCAGCCAGACAGTTGCTAGCACAGATACGCAGTATTTT
.	TRBD1	TRBV7-9	TRBJ2-5	CASNRDRTQETQYF	TGTGCCAGCAACCGGGACAGGACCCAAGAGACCCAGTACTTC
.	.	TRBV2	TRBJ1-5	CASSGREGNQPQHF	TGTGCCAGCAGTGGCAGGGAGGGCAATCAGCCCCAGCATTTT
.	TRBD2	TRBV2	TRBJ2-1	CASSVSSGMSSYNEQFF	TGTGCCAGCAGTGTGTCTAGCGGGATGAGCTCCTACAATGAGCAGTTCTTC
.	TRBD2	TRBV18	TRBJ2-7	CASSPPELAGVEQYF	TGTGCCAGCTCACCACCCGAACTAGCGGGAGTTGAGCAGTACTTC
.	.	TRBV5-8	TRBJ2-7	CASSFGGGYEQYF	TGTGCCAGCAGCTTTGGGGGCGGCTACGAGCAGTACTTC
.	TRBD2	TRBV5-5	TRBJ2-3	CASSLPSGITDTQYF	TGTGCCAGCAGCTTGCCTAGCGGGATCACAGATACGCAGTATTTT
few	.	TRBV9	TRBJ2-2	CASSVEGKNTGELFF	TGTGCCAGCAGCGTGGAGGGGAAGAACACCGGGGAGCTGTTTTTT
.	.	TRBV10-1	TRBJ2-1	CASRDTLAGEQFF	TGCGCCAGCAGGGACACTTTGGCTGGGGAGCAGTTCTTC
.	.	TRBV29-1	TRBJ1-1	CSAQGGWDTEAFF	TGCAGCGCCCAGGGAGGATGGGACACTGAAGCTTTCTTT
.	.	TRBV9	TRBJ1-3	CASSPRGNTLSGNTIYF	TGTGCCAGCAGCCCCCGGGGGAACACGCTCTCAGGAAACACCATATATTTT
.	.	TRBV11-2	TRBJ1-3	CASSLGRTLSSGNTIYF	TGTGCCAGCAGCCTAGGAAGGACACTAAGCTCTGGAAACACCATATATTTT
once	.	TRBV6-5	TRBJ2-7	CASSRGLYEQYF	TGTGCCAGCAGTAGGGGTCTATACGAGCAGTACTTC
.	.	TRBV1	TRBJ2-7	CTSSQEYGEGF	TGCACCAGCAGCCAAGAGTACGGGGAGGGCTTC
.	.	TRBV19	TRBJ2-2	CASSIYGGFTGELFF	TGTGCCAGTAGTATTTATGGAGGGTTTACCGGGGAGCTGTTTTTT
.	TRBD2	TRBV4-3	TRBJ2-3	CASSQDQLAGGTQYF	TGCGCCAGCAGTCAAGATCAACTAGCGGGAGGTACGCAGTATTTT
.	TRBD1	TRBV7-2	TRBJ2-4	CASSSGQGWDIQYF	TGTGCCAGCAGCTCCGGACAGGGGTGGGACATTCAGTACTTC
.	TRBD1	TRBV19	TRBJ1-1	CASSTLGTGSTEAFF	TGTGCCAGTAGTACCCTCGGGACAGGGAGCACTGAAGCTTTCTTT
.	.	TRBV10-3	TRBJ2-3	CAISERGPVGTQYF	TGTGCCATCAGTGAGAGGGGCCCCGTGGGTACGCAGTATTTT
.	.	TRBV2	TRBJ1-2	CASEGGLRDGYTF	TGTGCCAGCGAGGGGGGGCTGAGGGATGGCTACACCTTC
.	TRBD1	TRBV28	TRBJ1-6	CASRRQGAGNSPLHF	TGTGCCAGCAGGCGACAGGGGGCGGGTAATTCACCCCTCCACTTT
.	.	TRBV19	TRBJ1-1	CASSRGMNTEAFF	TGTGCCAGTAGTAGGGGCATGAACACTGAAGCTTTCTTT
.	.	TRBV28	TRBJ1-5	CASSLMGGSIQPQHF	TGTGCCAGCAGTTTAATGGGAGGGTCTATACAGCCCCAGCATTTT
few	TRBD1	TRBV5-8	TRBJ1-1	CASSFWTGGLPEAFF	TGTGCCAGCAGCTTCTGGACAGGGGGCCTCCCTGAAGCTTTCTTT
.	.	TRBV7-2	TRBJ2-4	CASSLKSGAKNIQYF	TGTGCCAGCAGCTTAAAAAGCGGGGCCAAAAACATTCAGTACTTC
.	.	TRBV5-6	TRBJ2-7	CASSLMGFYEQYF	TGTGCCAGCAGCTTGATGGGCTTCTACGAGCAGTACTTC
once	TRBD1	TRBV7-9	TRBJ1-2	CASSLAGQAVYGYTF	TGTGCCAGCAGCTTAGCGGGACAGGCGGTCTATGGCTACACCTTC
.	.	TRBV2	TRBJ2-2	CASSLGELFF	TGTGCCAGCAGTCTCGGGGAGCTGTTTTTT
.	.	TRBV23-1	TRBJ2-7	CASSQSRSLPYEQYF	TGCGCCAGCAGTCAATCAAGGAGTCTACCCTACGAGCAGTACTTC
.	.	TRBV5-6	TRBJ2-2	CASSSDWSTGELFF	TGTGCCAGCAGCTCGGACTGGTCGACCGGGGAGCTGTTTTTT
.	TRBD1	TRBV6-5	TRBJ1-5	CASSHRGGVNQPQHF	TGTGCCAGCAGTCACAGGGGTGGCGTCAATCAGCCCCAGCATTTT
.	.	TRBV11-2	TRBJ1-2	CASSSGEWGYTF	TGTGCCAGCAGCTCAGGGGAATGGGGCTACACCTTC
.	TRBD1	TRBV6-6	TRBJ1-5	CASGTGGGSNQPQHF	TGTGCCAGCGGGACAGGGGGCGGAAGCAATCAGCCCCAGCATTTT
.	.	TRBV7-6	TRBJ2-7	CASSTLTGSSYEQYF	TGTGCCAGCAGCACCCTAACAGGGAGCTCCTACGAGCAGTACTTC
once	TRBD1	TRBV7-9	TRBJ1-2	CASSWSTGGKGNYGYTF	TGTGCCAGCAGCTGGTCAACAGGGGGGAAGGGGAACTATGGCTACACCTTC
.	.	TRBV19	TRBJ1-5	CASSSPGAGNQPQHF	TGTGCCAGTAGTTCCCCAGGGGCGGGCAATCAGCCCCAGCATTTT
.	.	TRBV6-6	TRBJ2-1	CASNGLPSYNEQFF	TGTGCCAGCAACGGACTCCCCTCCTACAATGAGCAGTTCTTC
.	.	TRBV5-1	TRBJ2-5	CASSFRGRWETQYF	TGCGCCAGCAGCTTCAGGGGAAGGTGGGAGACCCAGTACTTC
.	TRBD2	TRBV29-1	TRBJ2-7	CSASRPSGSRYEQYF	TGCAGCGCCTCGAGGCCTAGCGGGAGTCGGTACGAGCAGTACTTC
once	.	TRBV19	TRBJ1-2	CASSAGQWDYGYTF	TGTGCCAGTAGTGCCGGACAGTGGGACTATGGCTACACCTTC
.	.	TRBV4-1	TRBJ1-4	CASSPEGGNEKLFF	TGCGCCAGCAGCCCCGAAGGGGGTAATGAAAAACTGTTTTTT
.	TRBD1	TRBV7-9	TRBJ1-3	CASSPTDRAQGNTIYF	TGTGCCAGCAGCCCTACTGACAGGGCGCAAGGAAACACCATATATTTT
.	.	TRBV21-1	TRBJ2-5	CASSKGGLAGGPVGPYQETQYF	TGTGCCAGCAGCAAAGGGGGACTAGCGGGAGGGCCGGTCGGGCCGTACCAAGAGACCCAGTACTTC
.	TRBD2	TRBV3-1/TRBV3-2	TRBJ2-3	CASSQLAGGADTQYF	TGTGCCAGCAGCCAGCTAGCGGGAGGTGCAGATACGCAGTATTTT
.	.	TRBV9	TRBJ1-6	CASSVAGTYNSPLHF	TGTGCCAGCAGCGTAGCAGGCACGTATAATTCACCCCTCCACTTT
.	.	TRBV7-2	TRBJ2-5	CASSLLETQYF	TGTGCCAGCAGCTTACTGGAGACCCAGTACTTC
few	.	TRBV4-2	TRBJ2-4	CASSQDGVNFIAKNIQYF	TGTGCCAGCAGCCAAGATGGAGTAAACTTCATAGCCAAAAACATTCAGTACTTC
.	.	TRBV6-5	TRBJ1-6	CASSFGSRGSSPLHF	TGTGCCAGCAGTTTTGGGTCTCGGGGGAGTTCACCCCTCCACTTT
.	.	TRBV20-1	TRBJ1-2	CSASNSDYGYTF	TGCAGTGCTAGTAACTCGGACTATGGCTACACCTTC
.	TRBD1	TRBV4-1	TRBJ1-4	CASSQLASGTGDEKLFF	TGCGCCAGCAGCCAGTTAGCATCCGGGACAGGGGATGAAAAACTGTTTTTT
.	TRBD1	TRBV18	TRBJ2-7	CASSPGQGISYEQYF	TGTGCCAGCTCACCAGGACAGGGGATCTCCTACGAGCAGTACTTC
.	.	TRBV3-1/TRBV3-2	TRBJ2-2	CASSQDLGGTGELFF	TGTGCCAGCAGCCAAGATCTAGGGGGCACCGGGGAGCTGTTTTTT
.	.	TRBV6-5	TRBJ1-6	CASSYSMERGNSPLHF	TGTGCCAGCAGTTACTCGATGGAAAGGGGTAATTCACCCCTCCACTTT
.	TRBD1	TRBV30	TRBJ1-2	CATPAGTGATGYGYTF	TGTGCCACCCCGGCTGGGACAGGGGCCACCGGGTATGGCTACACCTTC